These 13 T cell receptor beta chains were sequenced from one sample in a study of shared clonotypes between healthy human individuals. Assay used: immunoSEQ multiplex PCR; TCRdb lists only in-frame clones, some missing. The repertoire includes about 480,000 clones, about 79% of them detected once, and under 15% sits in the top ten. The sequenced sample consisted of PBMCs. These TCRs come from a woman aged 40 to 50 in good health. Some clones in this sample may be carry-over from other donors' samples.

The chain is built from TRBV28 and TRBJ2-5; D uncertain. Germline CDR1 is MDHEN and CDR2 is SYDVKM. The CDR3 consists of 11 residues. V gave up 4 bases and J gave up 11 bases, with 11 bases separating them. The CDR3 here is CASSSPGKQYF. CDR3 nucleotides: TGTGCCAGCAGTTCACCAGGCAAGCAGTACTTC. Looking up the rest from reference TRBV28 and TRBJ2-5 gives the full variable domain: DVKVTQSSRYLVKRTGEKVFLECVQDMDHENMFWYRQDPGLGLRLIYFSYDVKMKEKGDIPEGYSVSREKKERFSLILESASTNQTSMYLCASSSPGKQYFGPGTRLLVL.

The rearrangement links TRBV15 to TRBJ2-7; possible D gene TRBD2, 6 bases. CDR3 length: 15 amino acids. The germline CDR1 and CDR2 sequences are LNHNV and YYDKDF (reference sequence). Trimming took off 2 bases at V and 0 bases at J, with 11 bases between the two ends. Here the CDR3 reads CATSRIGSGSYEQYF. Written as DNA, the CDR3 is TGTGCCACCAGCAGAATCGGGAGCGGCTCCTACGAGCAGTACTTC.

This sequence joins TRBV10-2 and TRBJ2-1, with 11 bases lining up with TRBD2. The CDR3 sequence is 18 residues long. Germline lookup yields CDR1 WSHSY and CDR2 SAAADI. With 1 base clipped from V and 7 bases from J, the junction kept 12 bases outside the gene matches. This CDR3 is CASSEFFTSGSLANEQFF. The CDR3 DNA follows: TGCGCCAGCAGTGAGTTCTTCACTAGCGGGAGTTTGGCGAATGAGCAGTTCTTC.

This clone was seen many times. The V and J genes are TRBV19 and TRBJ1-5, with D maybe TRBD1 (5 bases). Trimming took off 7 bases at V and 3 bases at J, with 16 bases between the two ends. CDR3 length: 15 residues. Germline V gene data show CDR1 as LNHDA and CDR2 as SQIVND (reference sequence). The CDR3 bases are TGTGCCAGTACCTCGGGACGGAGTTTCAATCAGCCCCAGCATTTT. It codes for CASTSGRSFNQPQHF. Variable domain in full (rest from reference TRBV19 and TRBJ1-5): DGGITQSPKYLFRKEGQNVTLSCEQNLNHDAMYWYRQDPGQGLRLIYYSQIVNDFQKGDIAEGYSVSREKKESFPLTVTSAQKNPTAFYLCASTSGRSFNQPQHFGDGTRLSIL.

This clone was counted once. The chain links TRBV28 to TRBJ2-1, with a possible D match to TRBD2 (6 bases). The V and J ends lost 3 bases and 9 bases respectively, with 18 bases between them. Germline assignment: CDR1 MDHEN and CDR2 SYDVKM. This CDR3 is 15 amino acids long. The CDR3 DNA reads as TGTGCCAGCAGTTTTTCGGGGGAGTTTAATCCTGAGCAGTTCTTC. Translation gives CASSFSGEFNPEQFF.

This clone is a singleton in its sample. The rearrangement links TRBV5-6 to TRBJ2-2; 11 bases agree with TRBD1. The CDR3 runs 15 residues. Germline V lookup: CDR1 SGHDT, CDR2 YYEEEE. V gave up 1 base and J gave up 9 bases; unmatched junction bases: 5. The DNA of the CDR3 is TGTGCCAGCAGCTTGTCGGGGACAGGGGGACGGGAGCTGTTTTTT. This encodes CASSLSGTGGRELFF. Variable domain in full (rest from reference TRBV5-6 and TRBJ2-2): DAGVTQSPTHLIKTRGQQVTLRCSPKSGHDTVSWYQQALGQGPQFIFQYYEEEERQRGNFPDRFSGHQFPNYSSELNVNALLLGDSALYLCASSLSGTGGRELFFGEGSRLTVL.

Written as DNA, the CDR3 is TGTGCCAGCAGCTCCAGCTGGGACAGAGTGTCCCAGAGGACCGGGGAGCTGTTTTTT. Encoded protein: CASSSSWDRVSQRTGELFF. The chain has TRBV7-9 and TRBJ2-2; 7 nucleotides agree with TRBD1. CDR3 length equals 19 residues. V trimming: 4 bases; J trimming: 5 bases; junction bases outside the gene matches: 19. Germline CDR1 and CDR2: SEHNR and FQNEAQ (reference sequence).

J is TRBJ1-2 and V is TRBV7-2; D not resolved. V gave up 0 bases and J gave up 2 bases, with 4 bases separating them. The CDR3 runs to 13 residues. Germline V gene data show CDR1 as SGHTA and CDR2 as FQGNSA. The CDR3 here is CASSLAGNYGYTF. CDR3 bases: TGTGCCAGCAGCTTAGCTGGGAACTATGGCTACACCTTC.

On this clone itself: Compared with germline, one end of the junction differs, possibly owing to a read error. The V gene is TRBV7-7, the J gene TRBJ2-3; no definite D call. Per the germline V gene, CDR1 is SSHAT and CDR2 is FNYEAQ (reference sequence). The CDR3 length is 14 residues. CDR3 DNA sequence: TGTGCTAGCAGCATTGGCAGCAGCACAGATACGCAGTATTTT. The encoded protein is CASSIGSSTDTQYF.

The table lists this clone with a count of one. The CDR3 spells CASKPGSTDTQYF. CDR3 nucleotide sequence: TGTGCCAGCAAGCCGGGGAGCACAGATACGCAGTATTTT. This chain joins TRBV28 and TRBJ2-3, with a possible D match to TRBD2 (5 bases). This CDR3 contains 13 residues. The germline V gene encodes CDR1 MDHEN and CDR2 SYDVKM. The V gene lost 7 bases and the J gene lost 0 bases, with 8 bases spanning the gap. The full variable domain, rest sourced from reference TRBV28 and TRBJ2-3, is DVKVTQSSRYLVKRTGEKVFLECVQDMDHENMFWYRQDPGLGLRLIYFSYDVKMKEKGDIPEGYSVSREKKERFSLILESASTNQTSMYLCASKPGSTDTQYFGPGTRLTVL.

V is TRBV6-6 and J is TRBJ1-1; D may be TRBD1 (5 bases). The CDR3 is made up of 15 amino acids. V lost 7 bases, J lost 3 bases, and 18 bases lay in between. Germline lookup yields CDR1 MNHNY and CDR2 SVGAGI (reference sequence). The CDR3 DNA is TGTGCCAGCACTTATTATCCTGGGGGGGACACTGAAGCTTTCTTT. It encodes CASTYYPGGDTEAFF.

This rearrangement joins TRBV19 to TRBJ2-7, with 10 bases fitting TRBD2. The length of the CDR3 is 13 residues. Germline V gives CDR1 LNHDA, CDR2 SQIVND (reference sequence). The V and J ends lost 5 bases and 7 bases, in that order; junction bases with no gene match: 5. CDR3 nucleotides: TGTGCCAGTAGTCTAGCGGGAGCCCTGGAGCAGTACTTC. Protein product: CASSLAGALEQYF.

This chain connects TRBV10-3 to TRBJ2-3; 10 bases fit TRBD1. J was trimmed by 0 bases and V by 6 bases; bases with no gene match: 6. Germline V gene lookup returns CDR1 ENHRY and CDR2 SYGVKD. The CDR3 extends over 16 amino acids. In DNA form, the CDR3 reads TGTGCCATCAGCCAAGGGACAGGGGAAAGCACAGATACGCAGTATTTT. Protein sequence: CAISQGTGESTDTQYF.